The entry below gives a single TCR beta chain sequence along with its context. This entry is derived from a study of human T cells and chemical hapten exposure. The CDR3 spans 16 residues. V lost 2 bases and J 2 bases, leaving 15 bases between the germline ends. Germline loops: CDR1 SGHTA, CDR2 FQGTGA. TCRdb recomputed calls from the RACE reads with MiXCR, one row per CDR3 protein. The sample includes about 200,000 distinct CDR3 sequences, roughly a quarter seen only once; the top ten take approximately 2.5%. Stated time point: patch test 3, about 24 weeks after DPC sensitization. Indicated treatment: therapeutic diphenylcyclopropenone sensitization with weekly scalp DPC.

The material was whole blood, obtained in connection with sensitization to the hapten diphenylcyclopropenone (DPC). This sequence originates from a woman aged 40 to 50 with alopecia areata. Some clones in this sample may be carry-over from other donors' samples. This chain joins TRBV7-3 and TRBJ1-2, with D hard to call. The CDR3 loop is CASSLSGLPYNYGYTF. DNA of the CDR3: TGTGCCAGCAGCTTATCGGGGTTACCCTACAACTATGGCTACACCTTC.